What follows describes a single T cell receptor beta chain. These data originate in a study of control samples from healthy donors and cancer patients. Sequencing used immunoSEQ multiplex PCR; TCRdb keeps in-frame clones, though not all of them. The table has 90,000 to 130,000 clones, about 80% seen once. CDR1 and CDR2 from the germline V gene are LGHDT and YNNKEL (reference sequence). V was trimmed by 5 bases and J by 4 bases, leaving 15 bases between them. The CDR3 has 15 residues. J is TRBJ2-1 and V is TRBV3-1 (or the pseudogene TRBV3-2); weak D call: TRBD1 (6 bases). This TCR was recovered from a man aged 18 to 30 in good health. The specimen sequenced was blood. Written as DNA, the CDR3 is TGTGCCAGCAGCACCCGGGACATGCCGTACAATGAGCAGTTCTTC. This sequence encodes CASSTRDMPYNEQFF.